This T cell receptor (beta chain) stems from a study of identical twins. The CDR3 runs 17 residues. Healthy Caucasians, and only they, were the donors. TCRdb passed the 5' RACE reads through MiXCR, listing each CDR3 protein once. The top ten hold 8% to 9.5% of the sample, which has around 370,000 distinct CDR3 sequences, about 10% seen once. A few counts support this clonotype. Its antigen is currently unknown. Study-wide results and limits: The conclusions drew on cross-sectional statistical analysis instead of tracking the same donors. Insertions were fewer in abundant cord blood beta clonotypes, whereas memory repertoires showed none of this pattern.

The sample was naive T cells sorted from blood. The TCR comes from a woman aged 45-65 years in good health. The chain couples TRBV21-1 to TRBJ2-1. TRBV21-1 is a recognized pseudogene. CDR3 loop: CASSPMRTRRTYNEQFF. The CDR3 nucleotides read TGTGCCAGCAGCCCAATGAGGACTAGGAGGACCTACAATGAGCAGTTCTTC.